This T cell receptor beta chain was identified in a study of cytomegalovirus exposure and HLA in healthy donors. Study findings and constraints: Presence/absence comparisons presumed near-even sequencing depth among donors.

With respect to this clone: Its target is not known.

The CDR3 covers 15 residues. Losses at the gene ends were 2 bases for V and 3 bases for J; bases not matched to a gene: 1. Germline V gives CDR1 MNHEY, CDR2 SMNVEV (reference sequence). 60 Vbeta and 13 Jbeta primers were used in PCR. Under the authors' procedure: Around 10 million of the about 80 million unique TCR beta chains counted in a later analysis were shared. Assay: immunoSEQ multiplex PCR; the TCRdb copy retains only in-frame clones and omits some. V and J calls and clone size are given by that table; D and trimming were obtained from the DNA. The sample lists about 160,000 clones, approximately 78% seen once, with 3% to 3.5% in the top ten. The donors comprised healthy bone marrow donors.

This chain connects TRBV27 to TRBJ2-2; 9 positions match TRBD2. The sequenced sample was PBMCs. The sequence derives from a woman in her thirties or forties in good health and CMV-seronegative. CDR3: CASSLLAGYTGELFF. CDR3 DNA sequence: TGTGCCAGCAGTTTACTAGCGGGGTACACCGGGGAGCTGTTTTTT.